This paragraph covers one TCR beta chain sequence. Methods used by the authors: The assay estimated nucleated cells by amplifying reference gene primers. Generated by immunoSEQ multiplex PCR, the TCRdb table keeps only in-frame clones and is missing some. D and trimming come from the DNA, and the V and J calls and clone size come from that table. The sample includes around 200,000 clones, roughly 85% of them seen just once. This sample is part of a study of blood T cell repertoires in COVID-19. At the level of the study: Sites in the United States, Italy and Spain provided acute and convalescent COVID-19 samples. T cells, B-cell-depleted T cells, or PBMCs provided the cDNA or gDNA that served as material.

This CDR3 has 14 amino acids. CDR1 and CDR2 from the germline V gene are LNHDA and SQIVND (reference sequence). V lost 3 bases, J lost 5 bases, and 13 bases lay in between. The sequenced material came from peripheral blood. This sequence joins TRBV19 and TRBJ1-1, with D possibly being TRBD1 (6 bases). This receptor was identified in a woman aged 18-29 years who had recovered from COVID-19. Here the CDR3 DNA reads TGTGCCAGTAGTATGGTCTCAGGGGTAACTGAAGCTTTCTTT. It is translated as CASSMVSGVTEAFF.